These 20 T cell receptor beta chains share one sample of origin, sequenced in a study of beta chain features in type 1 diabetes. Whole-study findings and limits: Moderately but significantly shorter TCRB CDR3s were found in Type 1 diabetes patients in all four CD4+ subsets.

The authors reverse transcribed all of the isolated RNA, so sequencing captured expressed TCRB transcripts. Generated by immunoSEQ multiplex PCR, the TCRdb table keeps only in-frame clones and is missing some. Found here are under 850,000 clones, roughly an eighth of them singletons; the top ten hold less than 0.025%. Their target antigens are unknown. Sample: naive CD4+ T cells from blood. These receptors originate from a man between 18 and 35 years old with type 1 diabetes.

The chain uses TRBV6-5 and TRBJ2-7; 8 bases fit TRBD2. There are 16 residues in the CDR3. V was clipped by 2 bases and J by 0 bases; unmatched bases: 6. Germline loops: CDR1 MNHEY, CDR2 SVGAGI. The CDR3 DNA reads TGTGCCAGCAGTTACCCTCAGCGGGGGAACTCCTACGAGCAGTACTTC. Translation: CASSYPQRGNSYEQYF.

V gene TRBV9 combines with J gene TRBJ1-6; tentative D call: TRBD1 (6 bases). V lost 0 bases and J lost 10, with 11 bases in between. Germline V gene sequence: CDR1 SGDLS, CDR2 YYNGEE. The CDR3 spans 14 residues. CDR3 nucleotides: TGTGCCAGCAGCGTAGGGGGGGCCTACTCACCCCTCCACTTT. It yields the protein CASSVGGAYSPLHF.

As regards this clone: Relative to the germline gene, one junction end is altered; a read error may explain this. CDR3 residues: CAWSISANAEAFF. As DNA, the CDR3 is TGTGCCTGGAGTATCAGCGCGAACGCTGAAGCTTTCTTT. The V gene is TRBV30, the J gene TRBJ1-1, with D hard to call. Germline V CDR1 and CDR2: GTSNPN, SVGIG (reference sequence). The CDR3 is made up of 13 amino acids.

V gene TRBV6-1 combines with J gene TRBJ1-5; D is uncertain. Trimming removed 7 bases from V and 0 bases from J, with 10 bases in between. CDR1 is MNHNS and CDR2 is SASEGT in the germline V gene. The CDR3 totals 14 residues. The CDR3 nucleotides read TGTGCCAGCATCGCGGGCGATAGCAATCAGCCCCAGCATTTT. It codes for CASIAGDSNQPQHF.

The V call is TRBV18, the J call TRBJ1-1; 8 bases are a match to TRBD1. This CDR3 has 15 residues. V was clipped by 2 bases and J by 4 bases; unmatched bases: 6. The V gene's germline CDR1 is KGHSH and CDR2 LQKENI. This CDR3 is CASSPAPGGFTEAFF. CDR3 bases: TGTGCCAGCTCACCAGCCCCAGGGGGCTTCACTGAAGCTTTCTTT.

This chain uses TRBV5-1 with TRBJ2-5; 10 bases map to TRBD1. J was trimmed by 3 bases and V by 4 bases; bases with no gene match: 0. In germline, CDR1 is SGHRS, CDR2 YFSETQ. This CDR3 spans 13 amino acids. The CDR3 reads CASSGTGEETQYF. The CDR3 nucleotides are TGCGCCAGCAGCGGGACAGGGGAAGAGACCCAGTACTTC.

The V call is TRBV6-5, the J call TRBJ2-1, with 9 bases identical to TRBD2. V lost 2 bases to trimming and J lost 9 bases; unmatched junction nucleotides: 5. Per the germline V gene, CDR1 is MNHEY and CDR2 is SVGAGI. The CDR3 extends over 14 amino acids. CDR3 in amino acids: CASSYVASGAEQFF. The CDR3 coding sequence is TGTGCCAGCAGTTACGTGGCTAGCGGGGCTGAGCAGTTCTTC.

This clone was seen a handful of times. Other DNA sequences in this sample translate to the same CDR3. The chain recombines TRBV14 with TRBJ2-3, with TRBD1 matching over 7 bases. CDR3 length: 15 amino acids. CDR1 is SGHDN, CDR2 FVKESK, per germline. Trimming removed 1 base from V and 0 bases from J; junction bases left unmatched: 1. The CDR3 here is CASSQVGGSTDTQYF. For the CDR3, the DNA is TGTGCCAGCAGCCAAGTAGGGGGCAGCACAGATACGCAGTATTTT.

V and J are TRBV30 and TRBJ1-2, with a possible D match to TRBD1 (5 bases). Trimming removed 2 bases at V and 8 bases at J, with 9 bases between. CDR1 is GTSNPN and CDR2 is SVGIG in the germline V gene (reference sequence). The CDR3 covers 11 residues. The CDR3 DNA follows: TGTGCCTGGAGTCCTAACAGGGGCTACACCTTC. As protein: CAWSPNRGYTF.

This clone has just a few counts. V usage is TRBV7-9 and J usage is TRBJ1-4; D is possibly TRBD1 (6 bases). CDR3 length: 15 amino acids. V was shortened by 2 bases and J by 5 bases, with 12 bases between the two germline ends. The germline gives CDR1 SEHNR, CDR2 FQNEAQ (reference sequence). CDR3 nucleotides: TGTGCCAGCAGCTTAAACCCAGGGGCGAATGAAAAACTGTTTTTT. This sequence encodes CASSLNPGANEKLFF.

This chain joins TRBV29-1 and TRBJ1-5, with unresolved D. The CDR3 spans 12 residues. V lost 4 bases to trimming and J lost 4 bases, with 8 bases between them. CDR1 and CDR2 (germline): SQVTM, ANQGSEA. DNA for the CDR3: TGCAGCGTTGGCGAGAGTAATCAGCCCCAGCATTTT. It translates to CSVGESNQPQHF. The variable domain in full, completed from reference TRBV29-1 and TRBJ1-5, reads SAVISQKPSRDICQRGTSLTIQCQVDSQVTMMFWYRQQPGQSLTLIATANQGSEATYESGFVIDKFPISRPNLTFSTLTVSNMSPEDSSIYLCSVGESNQPQHFGDGTRLSIL.

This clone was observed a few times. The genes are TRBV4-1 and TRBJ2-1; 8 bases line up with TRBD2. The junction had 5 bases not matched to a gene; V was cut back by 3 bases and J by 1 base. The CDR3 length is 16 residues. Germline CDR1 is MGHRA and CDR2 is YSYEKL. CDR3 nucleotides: TGCGCCAGCAGCCATGGACTAGCCAGGTCCTACAATGAGCAGTTCTTC. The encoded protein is CASSHGLARSYNEQFF.

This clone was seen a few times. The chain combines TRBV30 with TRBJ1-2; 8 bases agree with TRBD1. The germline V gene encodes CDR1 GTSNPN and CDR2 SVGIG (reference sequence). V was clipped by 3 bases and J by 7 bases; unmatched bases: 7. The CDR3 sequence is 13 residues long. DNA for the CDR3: TGTGCCTGGAGGGACAGGGTAATTGGTGGCTACACCTTC. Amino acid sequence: CAWRDRVIGGYTF. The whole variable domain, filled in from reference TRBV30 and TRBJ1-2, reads SQTIHQWPATLVQPVGSPLSLECTVEGTSNPNLYWYRQAAGRGLQLLFYSVGIGQISSEVPQNLSASRPQDRQFILSSKKLLLSDSGFYLCAWRDRVIGGYTFGSGTRLTVV.

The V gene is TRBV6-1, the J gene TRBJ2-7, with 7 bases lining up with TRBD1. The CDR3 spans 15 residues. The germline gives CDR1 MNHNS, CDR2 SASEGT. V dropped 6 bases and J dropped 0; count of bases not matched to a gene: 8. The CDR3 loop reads CASSLGTASSYEQYF. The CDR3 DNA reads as TGTGCCAGCAGCCTAGGGACAGCGAGCTCCTACGAGCAGTACTTC.

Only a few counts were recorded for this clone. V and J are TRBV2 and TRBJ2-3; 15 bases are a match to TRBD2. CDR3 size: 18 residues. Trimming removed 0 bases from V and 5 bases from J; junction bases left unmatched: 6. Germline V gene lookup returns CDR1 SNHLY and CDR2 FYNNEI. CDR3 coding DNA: TGTGCCAGCAGTGAAGCGCGGACTAGCGGGGGGGTTCTAGATACGCAGTATTTT. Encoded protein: CASSEARTSGGVLDTQYF.

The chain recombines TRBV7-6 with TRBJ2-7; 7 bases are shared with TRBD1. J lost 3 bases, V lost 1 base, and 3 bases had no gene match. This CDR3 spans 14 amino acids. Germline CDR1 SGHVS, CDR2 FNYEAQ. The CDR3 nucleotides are TGTGCCAGCAGCTTAGACGCAGGGGGCTACGAGCAGTACTTC. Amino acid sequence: CASSLDAGGYEQYF.

The CDR3 DNA reads TGTGCCATCAGTATGGGACAGGGCGACGAGCAGTACTTC. Its translation: CAISMGQGDEQYF. This rearrangement joins TRBV10-3 to TRBJ2-7, with 9 bases fitting TRBD1. Germline V gene sequence: CDR1 ENHRY, CDR2 SYGVKD. This CDR3 region has 13 residues. V gave up 5 bases and J gave up 5 bases; unmatched junction bases: 4.

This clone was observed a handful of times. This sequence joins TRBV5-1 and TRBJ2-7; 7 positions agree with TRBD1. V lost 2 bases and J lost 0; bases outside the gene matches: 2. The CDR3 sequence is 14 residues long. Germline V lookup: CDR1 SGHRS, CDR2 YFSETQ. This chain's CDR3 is CASSFDRASYEQYF. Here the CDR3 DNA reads TGCGCCAGCAGCTTTGACAGGGCCTCCTACGAGCAGTACTTC.

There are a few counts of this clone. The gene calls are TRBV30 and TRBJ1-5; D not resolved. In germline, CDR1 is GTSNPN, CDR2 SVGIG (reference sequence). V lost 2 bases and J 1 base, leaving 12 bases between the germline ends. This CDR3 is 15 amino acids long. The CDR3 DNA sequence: TGTGCCTGGAGTATTGGGAGTTCCAGCAATCAGCCCCAGCATTTT. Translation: CAWSIGSSSNQPQHF.

In DNA, the CDR3 is TGTGCCAGCCTCCGTGACCGAGCTAACTATGGCTACACCTTC. Residues: CASLRDRANYGYTF. V and J are TRBV6-6 and TRBJ1-2; D ambiguous. Germline CDR1 is MNHNY and CDR2 is SVGAGI (reference sequence). The germline V and J ends were trimmed by 8 bases and 0 bases, with 13 bases remaining between them. This CDR3 has 14 amino acids.